Below, 2 T cell receptor beta chains from the same sample are listed, as sequenced in a study of blood T cell repertoires in COVID-19. Libraries were prepared by immunoSEQ multiplex PCR; TCRdb keeps only in-frame clonotypes and omits some of them. The sample carries approximately 75,000 clones, more than 80% recorded once. The sample was peripheral blood. These receptors originate from a human donor in a cohort sampled during active COVID-19.

This clone came up a few times. The CDR3 nucleotides read TGCGCCAGCAGCCAAGATCTCAATCGAGCGGAGTGGCGAGATACGCAGTATTTT. It yields the protein CASSQDLNRAEWRDTQYF. The gene calls are TRBV4-3 and TRBJ2-3; TRBD2 is a possible D gene (5 bases). V gave up 0 bases and J gave up 5 bases, with 21 bases separating them. Germline V gene sequence: CDR1 LGHNA, CDR2 YSLEER. The CDR3 loop spans 18 amino acids.

The chain is built from TRBV27 and TRBJ1-3, with TRBD1 identical over 9 bases. V trimming: 5 bases; J trimming: 4 bases; junction bases outside the gene matches: 9. The CDR3 runs 16 residues. CDR1 and CDR2 (germline): MNHEY, SMNVEV (reference sequence). In nucleotides, the CDR3 is TGTGCCAGCAGTCGGGGGACAGGGACGGCGGGAAACACCATATATTTT. This codes for CASSRGTGTAGNTIYF.